The present entry profiles one TCR beta chain with its context. Per germline, CDR1 MDHEN and CDR2 SYDVKM. Trimming left V 1 base short and J 2 bases short, with 14 bases between. The CDR3 is 16 amino acids. The data were taken from a study of blood T cell repertoires in COVID-19. Profiling relied on immunoSEQ multiplex PCR, and the TCRdb table lists in-frame clones only, not all of them. The sample consists of around 150,000 clones, around 85% of them appearing once. This sequence was found in a human donor with acute or convalescent COVID-19. The donor label of this sample is uncertain. The specimen was peripheral blood. The chain combines TRBV28 with TRBJ1-1, with a possible D match to TRBD1 (6 bases). The CDR3 is CASSLSRGAGNTEAFF. CDR3 nucleotides: TGTGCCAGCAGTTTATCGCGGGGGGCAGGAAACACTGAAGCTTTCTTT.